These T cell receptor beta chains were read from a single sample in a study of cytomegalovirus exposure and HLA in healthy donors. The assay was immunoSEQ multiplex PCR, and TCRdb's table has in-frame clones only and misses some. The sample holds about 180,000 clones, over 60% seen once. Material for sequencing was PBMCs. The receptor set was obtained from a man between 35 and 55 years old in good health and CMV-seropositive. Both conserved end residues are part of each CDR3.

>18|.|TRBV2
CASPPGLAGGGLSYEQYF
>15|TRBJ2-2|TRBV15
CATSRDTGGPGELFF
>15|TRBJ2-2|TRBV4-2
CASGLTSGATGELFF
>17|TRBJ2-5|TRBV9
CASSVGQGAKNRETQYF
>14|TRBJ2-3|TRBV27
CASTVAGSTDTQYF
>13|TRBJ2-7|TRBV10-1
CASSGAGGFEQYF
>14|TRBJ2-7|TRBV29-1
CSVDPGTGSYEQYF
>16|TRBJ2-1|TRBV7-9
CASSLDFGTSNNEQFF
>14|TRBJ2-5|TRBV5-4
CASSPGLATETQYF
>14|TRBJ2-7|TRBV25-1
CASGEGTGTDEQYF
>13|TRBJ1-2|TRBV4-1
CASSQDRTRGYTF
>19|TRBJ2-3|TRBV7-9
CASSLGGLAGVSSTDTQYF
>10|TRBJ2-1|TRBV2
CASGQGEQFF
>14|TRBJ2-7|TRBV9
CASSVGHSSYEQYF
>16|TRBJ2-1|TRBV5-4
CASSSRLAGGYNEQFF
>13|TRBJ2-5|TRBV7-7
CASSTDREETQYF
>15|TRBJ1-5|TRBV4-1
CASSQVTGTAQPQHF
>15|TRBJ1-3|TRBV13
CASSPGTGGGNTIYF
>16|TRBJ2-1|TRBV18
CASSPPGRGSYNEQFF
>15|TRBJ2-6|TRBV18
CASSLQGPGANVLTF
>12|TRBJ2-3|TRBV5-5
CASTTGTDTQYF
>14|TRBJ1-1|TRBV6-5
CASSSGTGATEAFF
>14|TRBJ2-6|TRBV2
CASKQGAGANVLTF
>12|TRBJ1-2|TRBV29-1
CSADGTNYGYTF
>16|TRBJ2-3|TRBV19
CASRRLAGENAGTQYF
>14|TRBJ1-4|TRBV30
CAWSVGGTNEKLFF
>15|TRBJ2-7|TRBV27
CASREGLAGVYEQYF
>13|TRBJ1-2|TRBV28
CASSPDRAHGYTF
>14|TRBJ1-4|TRBV6-1
CASRKQGASEKLFF
>19|TRBJ2-3|TRBV10-3
CAISEGLAGGPRGTDTQYF
>12|TRBJ2-1|TRBV6-1
CASSGGDNEQFF
>15|TRBJ1-2|TRBV7-8
CASTWGTPDNYGYTF
>14|TRBJ1-2|TRBV5-5
CASSLGQGPYGYTF
>16|TRBJ1-2|TRBV19
CASSIPSQTGGRGYTF
>15|TRBJ2-7|TRBV6-4
CASSEQAGEPYEQYF
>15|TRBJ1-6|TRBV9
CASSAPSGNGSPLHF
>12|TRBJ1-5|TRBV6-6
CASRQGQGPQHF
>13|TRBJ2-1|TRBV2
CASSETSLNEQFF
>13|TRBJ2-7|TRBV13
CASSLALSYEQYF
>13|TRBJ1-2|TRBV28
CASRDRAREGYTF
>17|TRBJ2-5|TRBV5-1
CASSLDGGGMRQETQYF
>12|TRBJ2-1|TRBV11-2
CASSPEGLVRFF
>13|TRBJ2-1|TRBV6-1
CANSQGAVNEQFF
>17|TRBJ1-2|TRBV6-9
CASSYKGLDRGHYGYTF
>13|TRBJ2-1|TRBV4-2
CASNRDSHNEQFF
>12|TRBJ2-7|TRBV11-2
CASSWGQSEQYF
>18|TRBJ2-7|TRBV18
CASSPSVGLAGGSYEQYF
>15|.|TRBV6-5
CASSYSSTSSYEQYF
>14|TRBJ1-4|TRBV5-1
CASSFGQGNEKLFF
>19|TRBJ1-1|TRBV21-1
CASSKNSQIDRENNTEAFF
>15|TRBJ2-3|TRBV6-5
CASSYGASGRDTQYF
>15|TRBJ2-3|TRBV11-2
CASSNSSGRTDTQYF
>15|TRBJ1-2|TRBV11-3
CASSPPGQQVYGYTF
>14|TRBJ1-1|TRBV5-5
CASSSNTENTEAFF
>16|TRBJ2-1|TRBV2
CASSEARGLHSVGQFF
>13|TRBJ1-1|TRBV11-1
CASSPTVGTEAFF
>16|TRBJ2-7|TRBV7-8
CASSFQFGQGIDEQYF